This is a list of T cell receptor beta chains from one sample in a study of blood T cell repertoires in COVID-19. Only in-frame clones appear in the TCRdb table, and some are missing; sequencing was by immunoSEQ multiplex PCR. The table lists 150,000 to 200,000 clones, about 89% of them singletons, with 3% to 4% in the top ten. Sequenced material: peripheral blood. These receptors originate from a man in his 70s with acute or convalescent COVID-19. The CDR3 runs from the conserved cysteine through the conserved F or W. Each record gives: CDR3 DNA, CDR3 protein, V gene, J gene, D gene, clone size. The D gene is left open where the match is weak. The size of a clone is reported for some rows only, either as once, few or many, or as a class for expanded clones.

TGTGCCATCAGTGAGGGGCAGCCGTACGAGCAGTACTTC	CAISEGQPYEQYF	TRBV10-3	TRBJ2-7	.	.
TGTGCCACCAGCCCCAGGGCGACCGGGGAGCTGTTTTTT	CATSPRATGELFF	TRBV24-1	TRBJ2-2	.	.
TGTGCCACCACACACCCACCGGGACAGGCCTTTTACGGCTACACCTTC	CATTHPPGQAFYGYTF	TRBV2	TRBJ1-2	TRBD1	.
TGCGCCAGCAGCCAAATAGCGGGGGGCCCACCAGATACGCAGTATTTT	CASSQIAGGPPDTQYF	TRBV4-3	TRBJ2-3	TRBD2	.
TGTGCCAGCCTGGGGGGACAGGGGGGGAATCAGCCCCAGCATTTT	CASLGGQGGNQPQHF	TRBV2	TRBJ1-5	TRBD1	.
TGCGCCAGCAGCCAAGGCCCCCTTTCAGGGTACGAAAAACTGTTTTTT	CASSQGPLSGYEKLFF	TRBV4-1	TRBJ1-4	.	once
TGTGCCAGCAGCTGGGGCAGGGGGGCCGGGGAGCTGTTTTTT	CASSWGRGAGELFF	TRBV5-5	TRBJ2-2	.	few
TGCGCCAGCAGCTCCGGACAGCCCGTCTCTGGAAACACCATATATTTT	CASSSGQPVSGNTIYF	TRBV5-1	TRBJ1-3	.	.
TGTGCCAGCAGTTCCGACATCTTTGGCTACGAGCAGTACTTC	CASSSDIFGYEQYF	TRBV28	TRBJ2-7	.	.
TGTGCCAGCAGCCGCAAGGGACAGGGAGGCGAAAAACTGTTTTTT	CASSRKGQGGEKLFF	TRBV27	TRBJ1-4	TRBD1	once
TGCGCCAGCAGCATCCTGGGACAGGGGCGAGATGAAGCTTTCTTT	CASSILGQGRDEAFF	TRBV5-1	TRBJ1-1	TRBD1	.
TGCGCCAGCAGCTTTACGGGGGGCGGTAACGAGCAGTACTTC	CASSFTGGGNEQYF	TRBV5-1	TRBJ2-7	.	.
TGCAGCGTGGCCAAGCAAGCGGGAGTAGGGTTAGATACGCAGTATTTT	CSVAKQAGVGLDTQYF	TRBV29-1	TRBJ2-3	TRBD2	.
TGTGCCAGCAGCTTAATGGGCGGGAGCTGGGCAGATACGCAGTATTTT	CASSLMGGSWADTQYF	TRBV7-6	TRBJ2-3	TRBD2	.
TGTGCCAGCGCGGACAGGGCGGTTACCTATGGCTACACCTTC	CASADRAVTYGYTF	TRBV6-5	TRBJ1-2	TRBD1	.
TGTGCCAGCAGCCGACAGGGGGTCGAGCAGTACTTC	CASSRQGVEQYF	TRBV11-2	TRBJ2-7	TRBD1	.
TGTGCCAGTAGTATATCAGACCAAGAGACCCAGTACTTC	CASSISDQETQYF	TRBV19	TRBJ2-5	.	once
TGTGCCACCAGCAGAGATTGGGGACTAGCGGGGGGCAATGAGCAGTTCTTC	CATSRDWGLAGGNEQFF	TRBV15	TRBJ2-1	TRBD2	once